The 23 T cell receptor beta chains below all came from one sample that was sequenced in a study of T cells after yellow fever vaccination. TCRdb fed the 5' RACE reads into MiXCR, producing one record per CDR3 protein. This table has about 350,000 distinct CDR3 sequences, approximately 12% appearing once. This sample comprised CD4+ T cells sorted from PBMCs, obtained 15 days after the yellow fever booster vaccination. The receptors were sampled from a man in his late teens or twenties who received the YFV17D yellow fever vaccine.

This clonotype was recorded a few times. This sequence joins TRBV20-1 and TRBJ1-4; TRBD1 aligns across 7 bases. This CDR3 is built from 14 residues. The germline gives CDR1 DFQATT, CDR2 SNEGSKA (reference sequence). The junction had 10 bases not matched to a gene; V was cut back by 4 bases and J by 8 bases. CDR3 DNA: TGCAGTGCTACAGGGGGAGGCGTAGGCGAAAAACTGTTTTTT. Protein sequence: CSATGGGVGEKLFF.

This clonotype has just a few counts. The chain joins TRBV18 to TRBJ1-1; D remains ambiguous. V lost 3 bases, J lost 3 bases, and 8 bases lay in between. This CDR3 has 13 amino acids. Germline V gene lookup returns CDR1 KGHSH and CDR2 LQKENI. The CDR3 reads CASSPMRDTEAFF. CDR3 coding DNA: TGTGCCAGCTCACCCATGAGGGACACTGAAGCTTTCTTT.

The rearrangement links TRBV4-2 to TRBJ1-2; TRBD1 is a possible D gene (5 bases). V was pared by 6 bases and J by 3 bases, with 20 bases between. Germline loops: CDR1 LGHNA, CDR2 YNFKEQ. The CDR3 sequence is 16 residues long. As DNA, the CDR3 is TGTGCCAGCAGGCCGACCCCGGGACTTGGGGACTATGGCTACACCTTC. This codes for CASRPTPGLGDYGYTF.

In this sample, this clonotype turned up a few times. The chain recombines TRBV18 with TRBJ2-5; D unresolved. V gave up 0 bases and J gave up 0 bases, with 8 bases separating them. The germline V gene encodes CDR1 KGHSH and CDR2 LQKENI. The CDR3 loop spans 15 amino acids. The CDR3 here is CASSPPGRYQETQYF. DNA for the CDR3: TGTGCCAGCTCACCACCAGGAAGGTACCAAGAGACCCAGTACTTC.

The V call is TRBV19, the J call TRBJ1-1; D is perhaps TRBD1 (5 bases). CDR1 is LNHDA and CDR2 is SQIVND in the germline V gene (reference sequence). The CDR3 is 13 residues long. The ends were cut back, 5 bases at V and 6 bases at J, with 13 bases in the middle. The CDR3 bases are TGTGCCAGTAGTGCGACTCAAGGGGCTGAAGCTTTCTTT. Protein sequence: CASSATQGAEAFF.

This chain joins TRBV9 and TRBJ1-6, with D hard to call. This CDR3 has 14 residues. Per germline, CDR1 SGDLS and CDR2 YYNGEE. Deletions cut 3 bases from V and 7 bases from J, with 11 bases between. For the CDR3, the DNA is TGTGCCAGCAGCGAGACGAACACAAATTCACCCCTCCACTTT. The encoded protein is CASSETNTNSPLHF.

This chain connects TRBV7-2 to TRBJ2-5; 8 bases match TRBD2. The CDR3 sequence is 16 residues long. Trimming removed 2 bases from V and 5 bases from J; junction bases left unmatched: 10. Germline V gene lookup returns CDR1 SGHTA and CDR2 FQGNSA. The DNA of the CDR3 is TGTGCCAGCAGCTTACGAGCGGGGGTGGGCCGGGAGACCCAGTACTTC. It encodes CASSLRAGVGRETQYF.

The genes are TRBV7-2 and TRBJ2-2; D is ambiguous. The germline gives CDR1 SGHTA, CDR2 FQGNSA. V lost 3 bases and J lost 0, with 11 bases in between. The CDR3 length is 16 residues. CDR3 residues: CASSLPGPSNTGELFF. Here the CDR3 DNA reads TGTGCCAGCAGCTTGCCAGGCCCCTCGAACACCGGGGAGCTGTTTTTT.

The genes are TRBV29-1 and TRBJ1-5; TRBD1 is a possible D gene (5 bases). Germline V gives CDR1 SQVTM, CDR2 ANQGSEA. The CDR3 runs to 11 residues. Trimming cost V 7 bases and J 5 bases, with 9 bases left between them. The chain's CDR3 is CSAGGDQPQHF. The CDR3 nucleotides read TGCAGCGCCGGGGGGGATCAGCCCCAGCATTTT.

This clonotype was picked up a small number of times. This sequence joins TRBV28 and TRBJ1-1; the D is unclear. V dropped 6 bases and J dropped 3 bases, with 8 bases sitting between them. Germline lookup yields CDR1 MDHEN and CDR2 SYDVKM. The CDR3 consists of 12 residues. The CDR3 loop is CASSLRHTEAFF. CDR3 DNA: TGTGCCAGCAGCCTTAGGCACACTGAAGCTTTCTTT.

This clonotype turned up a few times. The V gene is TRBV12-3 or TRBV12-4, the J gene TRBJ2-2; 8 bases line up with TRBD2. The CDR3 runs to 15 residues. Trimming removed 7 bases from V and 1 base from J; junction bases left unmatched: 5. The CDR3 region has the DNA TGTGCCAGCACCCAGCGGGGGTGGAACACCGGGGAGCTGTTTTTT. Translation: CASTQRGWNTGELFF.

This clonotype turned up a few times. The chain recombines TRBV5-1 with TRBJ1-2; D is unresolved. Germline V gene sequence: CDR1 SGHRS, CDR2 YFSETQ. The CDR3 has 13 residues. Trimming removed 0 bases at V and 5 bases at J, with 8 bases between. The CDR3 DNA follows: TGCGCCAGCAGCTTGGATGAAGCATATGGCTACACCTTC. Its protein is CASSLDEAYGYTF.

CDR3 sequence reads: CSASPPTGAEETQYF. The CDR3 bases are TGCAGTGCTAGCCCCCCGACAGGGGCCGAAGAGACCCAGTACTTC. The chain is built from TRBV20-1 and TRBJ2-5, with 8 positions matching TRBD1. Trimming took 3 bases from V and 3 from J; bases not matched to a gene: 9. There are 15 residues in the CDR3. The germline V gene encodes CDR1 DFQATT and CDR2 SNEGSKA (reference sequence).

In its sample, this clonotype was seen a few times. The V and J genes are TRBV29-1 and TRBJ1-1; the D is unclear. This CDR3 has 13 amino acids. Germline V lookup: CDR1 SQVTM, CDR2 ANQGSEA. V was trimmed by 4 bases and J by 0 bases, leaving 9 bases between them. As DNA, the CDR3 is TGCAGCGTTGGCCCGGGGATGAACACTGAAGCTTTCTTT. It codes for CSVGPGMNTEAFF. The whole variable domain, remainder taken from reference TRBV29-1 and TRBJ1-1, is SAVISQKPSRDICQRGTSLTIQCQVDSQVTMMFWYRQQPGQSLTLIATANQGSEATYESGFVIDKFPISRPNLTFSTLTVSNMSPEDSSIYLCSVGPGMNTEAFFGQGTRLTVV.

This clonotype has a handful of counts. The rearrangement links TRBV7-2 to TRBJ2-3, with 9 positions matching TRBD2. The CDR3 has 19 amino acids. Germline V gives CDR1 SGHTA, CDR2 FQGNSA. The junction had 13 bases not matched to a gene; V was cut back by 1 base and J by 2 bases. The chain's CDR3 is CASSLDLWASGDLTDTQYF. DNA for the CDR3: TGTGCCAGCAGCTTAGATCTATGGGCTAGCGGGGACCTCACAGATACGCAGTATTTT.

The rearrangement joins TRBV2 to TRBJ1-2; D uncertain. V was shortened by 6 bases and J by 8 bases, with 19 bases between the two germline ends. The V gene's germline CDR1 is SNHLY and CDR2 FYNNEI. This CDR3 spans 14 amino acids. The CDR3 DNA is TGTGCCAGCAGCTCGATGACCCCAGAGGAAGGCTACACCTTC. This translates into CASSSMTPEEGYTF. The full variable domain, in which reference TRBV2 and TRBJ1-2 provide the parts outside the CDR3, is EPEVTQTPSHQVTQMGQEVILRCVPISNHLYFYWYRQILGQKVEFLVSFYNNEISEKSEIFDDQFSVERPDGSNFTLKIRSTKLEDSAMYFCASSSMTPEEGYTFGSGTRLTVV.

In its sample, this clonotype was seen many times. CDR3 in amino acids: CSVASRSTGELFF. The CDR3 DNA reads TGCAGCGTTGCATCTCGTTCCACCGGGGAGCTGTTTTTT. This chain connects TRBV29-1 to TRBJ2-2; D gene unclear. Germline values: CDR1 SQVTM, CDR2 ANQGSEA. V dropped 4 bases and J dropped 4 bases, with 10 bases sitting between them. The CDR3 is 13 amino acids.

This clonotype was seen only a few times. V and J are TRBV5-1 and TRBJ1-5; 8 bases match TRBD1. Germline values: CDR1 SGHRS, CDR2 YFSETQ. The CDR3 sequence is 14 residues long. V lost 3 bases and J lost 7; bases outside the gene matches: 6. The CDR3 here is CASSYTGGEQPQHF. The CDR3 bases are TGCGCCAGCAGCTACACAGGGGGTGAACAGCCCCAGCATTTT.

This clonotype was counted at least ten times. The J gene is TRBJ2-1, the V gene TRBV29-1, with 9 bases aligning to TRBD2. The CDR3 extends over 12 amino acids. CDR1 and CDR2 from the germline V gene are SQVTM and ANQGSEA. The V and J ends lost 7 bases and 7 bases, in that order; junction bases with no gene match: 5. The CDR3 loop is CSGAGGPNEQFF. DNA for the CDR3: TGCAGCGGAGCGGGGGGCCCTAATGAGCAGTTCTTC.

This clonotype has at least ten counts. Germline is not matched at one junction end, which may reflect a read error. The chain links TRBV7-7 to TRBJ2-5; 7 bases align to TRBD1. The CDR3 contains 16 residues. Germline CDR1 is SSHAT and CDR2 is FNYEAQ (reference sequence). CDR3 region: CASSLASPGGQETQYF. CDR3 nucleotide sequence: TGTGCTAGCAGCTTAGCGAGCCCAGGGGGACAAGAGACCCAGTACTTC. The variable domain in full, with the rest retrieved from reference TRBV7-7 and TRBJ2-5, is GAGVSQSPRYKVTKRGQDVTLRCDPISSHATLYWYQQALGQGPEFLTYFNYEAQPDKSGLPSDRFSAERPEGSISTLTIQRTEQRDSAMYRCASSLASPGGQETQYFGPGTRLLVL.

V gene TRBV7-9 combines with J gene TRBJ2-1; 10 bases are a match to TRBD2. Per germline, CDR1 SEHNR and CDR2 FQNEAQ (reference sequence). The J segment lost 0 bases and the V segment lost 4 bases, leaving 3 bases of the junction unmatched. The CDR3 contains 16 residues. CDR3 sequence (DNA): TGTGCCAGCAGCTCCCGGACTAGCGGCTCCTACAATGAGCAGTTCTTC. Residues: CASSSRTSGSYNEQFF.

This clonotype was picked up a small number of times. V usage is TRBV2 and J usage is TRBJ2-5, with 10 bases lining up with TRBD2. Germline V gene sequence: CDR1 SNHLY, CDR2 FYNNEI. Trimming took 8 bases from V and 2 from J; bases not matched to a gene: 8. The CDR3 is made up of 15 amino acids. CDR3 nucleotides: TGTGCCAGCGCTTGGGCTAGCGGGGGACAAGAGACCCAGTACTTC. Translating gives CASAWASGGQETQYF.

This clonotype was counted between two and nine times. This rearrangement joins TRBV4-2 to TRBJ1-2; D call uncertain. Germline V gives CDR1 LGHNA, CDR2 YNFKEQ. Trimming left V 7 bases short and J 0 bases short, with 12 bases between. The CDR3 runs 14 residues. The CDR3 region has the DNA TGTGCCAGCACCGAGCGGAGGGCTAACTATGGCTACACCTTC. It specifies CASTERRANYGYTF.